These T cell receptor beta chains were read from a single sample in a study of cytomegalovirus exposure and HLA in healthy donors. The protocol was immunoSEQ multiplex PCR, while the TCRdb copy is restricted to in-frame clones and leaves out a portion. The sample comprises tens of thousands of clones, roughly 95% of which are singletons, and less than 4% rests with the top ten. Sequenced: PBMCs. The source is a man younger than 35 in good health and CMV-seronegative. Both conserved end residues are part of each CDR3. The D gene is left open where the match is weak. Only part of the rows carry a size: once, few, many, or a class if the clone is expanded.

d_call	j_call	clone_size	v_call	cdr3_nt	cdr3_aa
TRBD2	TRBJ2-7	NA	TRBV10-3	TGTGCCATCAGTGACGATCGAGGGAGGGACGAGCAGTACTTC	CAISDDRGRDEQYF
NA	TRBJ1-1	NA	TRBV6-5	TGTGCCAGCACCGCTTCAGGGGACACTGAAGCTTTCTTT	CASTASGDTEAFF
TRBD1	TRBJ1-1	NA	TRBV5-1	TGCGCCAGCAGCTTGACAGGGGTGAACACTGAAGCTTTCTTT	CASSLTGVNTEAFF
NA	TRBJ1-5	NA	TRBV28	TGTGCCAGCAGTTTGGTTTGGAGAGGCAGCAATCAGCCCCAGCATTTT	CASSLVWRGSNQPQHF
NA	TRBJ2-5	NA	TRBV28	TGTGCCAGCAGTCGGTGGGGGGACCAGTACTTC	CASSRWGDQYF
NA	TRBJ1-1	NA	TRBV2	TGTGCCAGCAGTGAAAGGTCAGGGCGGGAGGCTTTCTTT	CASSERSGREAFF
TRBD1	TRBJ1-2	NA	TRBV28	TGTGCCAGCAGTTCACCAGGGGGGGGCTACACCTTC	CASSSPGGGYTF
NA	TRBJ2-7	NA	TRBV9	TGTGCCAGCAGCGCCGCAGAGGGTTCCTACGAGCAGTACTTC	CASSAAEGSYEQYF
TRBD1	TRBJ1-1	NA	TRBV7-8	TGTGCCAGCAGCGACAGGGCTCCCACTGAAGCTTTCTTT	CASSDRAPTEAFF
TRBD1	TRBJ2-2	NA	TRBV7-2	TGTGCCAGCAGGGGATACAGGGGGCGAGGATCCGGGGAGCTGTTTTTT	CASRGYRGRGSGELFF
NA	TRBJ1-2	NA	TRBV5-1	TGCGCCAGCAGCTTGGATGGCTTTAACTATGGCTACACCTTC	CASSLDGFNYGYTF
TRBD1	TRBJ1-1	NA	TRBV18	TGTGCCAGCTCACCCCAGGACAGGGAGGTGTTGCGGGACACTGAAGCTTTCTTT	CASSPQDREVLRDTEAFF
TRBD1	TRBJ2-7	NA	TRBV27	TGTGCCAGCAGCCAGACAGGGGCCGAGCAGTACTTC	CASSQTGAEQYF
NA	TRBJ1-2	NA	TRBV29-1	TGCAGCGTTGAAGTTGAGGGAGACTATGGCTACACCTTC	CSVEVEGDYGYTF
NA	TRBJ2-2	NA	TRBV6-5	TGTGCCAGCAGAGAACAGGGCACCGGGGAGCTGTTTTTT	CASREQGTGELFF
TRBD1	TRBJ1-5	NA	TRBV19	TGTGCCAGTAGTATTTCGACAGGGGTTAGCAATCAGCCCCAGCATTTT	CASSISTGVSNQPQHF
NA	TRBJ1-1	NA	TRBV25-1	TGTGCCAGCAGGGGAGTTTCGACTGGGCCTGAAGCTTTCTTT	CASRGVSTGPEAFF
NA	TRBJ1-5	once	TRBV2	TGTGCCAGCACCCCGGAGTACGGGAATCAGCCCCAGCATTTT	CASTPEYGNQPQHF
NA	TRBJ1-2	NA	TRBV5-1	TGCGCCAGCAGCTTAAATCAGGGAGGGGTTGGCTACACCTTC	CASSLNQGGVGYTF
NA	TRBJ2-5	NA	TRBV9	TGTGCCAGCAGCGGGGAGACGTCGCGAGAGACCCAGTACTTC	CASSGETSRETQYF
TRBD1	TRBJ1-1	NA	TRBV28	TGTGCCAGCACCCCGGGACAGACTGAAGCTTTCTTT	CASTPGQTEAFF
TRBD1	TRBJ1-1	NA	TRBV11-3	TGTGCCAGCAGCTGGACAGGGGACGCTGAAGCTTTCTTT	CASSWTGDAEAFF
NA	TRBJ1-2	NA	TRBV19	TGTGCCAGCGCATGGGGGGGCCACCCGGTAAGCTTC	CASAWGGHPVSF